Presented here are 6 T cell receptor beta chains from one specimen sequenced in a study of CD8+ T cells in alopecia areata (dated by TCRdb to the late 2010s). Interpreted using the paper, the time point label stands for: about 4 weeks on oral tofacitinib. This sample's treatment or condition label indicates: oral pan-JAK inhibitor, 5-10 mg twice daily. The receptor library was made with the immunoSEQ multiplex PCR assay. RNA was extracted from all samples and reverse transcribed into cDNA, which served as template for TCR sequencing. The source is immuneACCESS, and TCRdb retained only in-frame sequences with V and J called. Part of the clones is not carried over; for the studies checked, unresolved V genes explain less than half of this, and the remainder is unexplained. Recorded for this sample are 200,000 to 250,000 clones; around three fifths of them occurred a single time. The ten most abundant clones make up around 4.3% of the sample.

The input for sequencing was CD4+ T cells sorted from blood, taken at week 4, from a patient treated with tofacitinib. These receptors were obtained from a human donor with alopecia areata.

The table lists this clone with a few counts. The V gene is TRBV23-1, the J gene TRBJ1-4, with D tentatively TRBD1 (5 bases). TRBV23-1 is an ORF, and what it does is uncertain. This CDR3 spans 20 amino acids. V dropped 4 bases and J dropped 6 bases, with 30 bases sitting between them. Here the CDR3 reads CASSPIRKGIGKSKDEKLFF. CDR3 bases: TGCGCCAGCAGTCCGATCCGAAAGGGGATTGGGAAGAGTAAAGATGAAAAACTGTTTTTT.

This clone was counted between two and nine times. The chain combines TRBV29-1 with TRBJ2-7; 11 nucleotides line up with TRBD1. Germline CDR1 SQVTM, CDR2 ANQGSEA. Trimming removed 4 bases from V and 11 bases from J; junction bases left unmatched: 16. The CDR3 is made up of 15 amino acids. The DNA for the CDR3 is TGCAGCGTTGTGCCCGGACAGGGGGCTGTCCTCGGGGAGTACTTC. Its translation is CSVVPGQGAVLGEYF.

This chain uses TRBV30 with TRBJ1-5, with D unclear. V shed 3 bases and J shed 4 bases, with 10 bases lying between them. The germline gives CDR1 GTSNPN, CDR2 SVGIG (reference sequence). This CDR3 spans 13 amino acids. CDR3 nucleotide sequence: TGTGCCTGGAGGAGTGGTTTTAATCAGCCCCAGCATTTT. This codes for CAWRSGFNQPQHF.

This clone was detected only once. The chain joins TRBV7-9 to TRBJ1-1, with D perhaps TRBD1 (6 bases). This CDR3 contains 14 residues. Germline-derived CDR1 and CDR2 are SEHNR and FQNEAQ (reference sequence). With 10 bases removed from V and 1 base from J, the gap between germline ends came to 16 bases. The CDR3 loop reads CATNSGGPNTEAFF. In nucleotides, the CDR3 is TGTGCCACCAACTCGGGGGGCCCGAACACTGAAGCTTTCTTT.

CDR3 loop: CASSGTGGSYNSPLHF. CDR3 in DNA: TGTGCCAGCAGCGGGACAGGGGGCTCCTATAATTCACCCCTCCACTTT. The chain recombines TRBV6-6 with TRBJ1-6; 11 nucleotides align to TRBD1. V gave up 6 bases and J gave up 0 bases; unmatched junction bases: 1. Germline loops: CDR1 MNHNY, CDR2 SVGAGI (reference sequence). The CDR3 covers 16 residues.

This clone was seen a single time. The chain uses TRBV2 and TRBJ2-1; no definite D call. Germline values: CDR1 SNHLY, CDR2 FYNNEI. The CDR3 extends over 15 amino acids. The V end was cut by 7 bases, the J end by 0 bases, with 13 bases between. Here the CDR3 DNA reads TGTGCCAGCATCACGACGAGAAGCTCCTACAATGAGCAGTTCTTC. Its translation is CASITTRSSYNEQFF.